The rows below give T cell receptor beta chains drawn from one sample of a study of T-cell reconstitution after alpha-beta-depleted transplantation in children. TCRdb processed the PCR reads anew with MiXCR; each CDR3 protein has one entry. The table lists hundreds of thousands of distinct CDR3 sequences, around 13% of them singletons. Sequences were derived from PBMCs, sampled before TCRalphabeta/CD19-depleted stem cell transplant. These receptors all come from a girl aged 2 to 10 with congenital amegakaryocytic thrombocytopenia, due to receive a stem cell transplant. The CDR3 runs from the conserved cysteine through the conserved F or W. A D gene is named only where the DNA matches it firmly. Not every row has a clone size; where given, it reads once, few, many or a size class.

j_call clone_size d_call v_call cdr3_aa cdr3_nt
TRBJ2-5 - - TRBV29-1 CSGHPWGETQYF TGCAGCGGGCACCCCTGGGGAGAGACCCAGTACTTC
TRBJ2-7 many - TRBV5-1 CASGVSGYEQYF TGCGCCAGCGGGGTATCAGGCTACGAGCAGTACTTC
TRBJ2-2 - - TRBV5-1 CASSTGLPTGELFF TGCGCCAGCAGCACGGGACTTCCCACCGGGGAGCTGTTTTTT
TRBJ2-1 few TRBD2 TRBV18 CASSPFLVLAGEGIYNEQFF TGTGCCAGCTCACCATTTCTCGTCCTAGCGGGGGAGGGTATCTACAATGAGCAGTTCTTC
TRBJ2-3 many TRBD2 TRBV5-1 CASSLALVGTSRSTDTQYF TGCGCCAGCAGCTTGGCGTTGGTGGGGACTAGCAGAAGCACAGATACGCAGTATTTT
TRBJ2-1 many TRBD2 TRBV7-2 CASSLDRTSFYEQFF TGTGCCAGCAGCCTTGACCGGACTAGCTTCTATGAGCAGTTCTTC
TRBJ2-5 many - TRBV12-3/TRBV12-4 CASGLSETQYF TGTGCCAGCGGCCTATCCGAGACCCAGTACTTC
TRBJ1-5 many TRBD1 TRBV20-1 CSASRGPSNQPQHF TGCAGTGCTTCCAGGGGGCCTAGCAATCAGCCCCAGCATTTT
TRBJ2-7 few - TRBV4-1 CASSQDSGRVNLYF TGCGCCAGCAGCCAAGATAGTGGGAGAGTTAATCTGTACTTC
TRBJ2-1 - - TRBV19 CASPKSSPRRFEQFF TGTGCCAGTCCCAAGAGCTCTCCCCGGAGATTCGAGCAGTTCTTC